Listed here are 9 T cell receptor beta chains from one sample, sequenced in a study of cytomegalovirus exposure and HLA in healthy donors. The PCR used 60 Vbeta and 13 Jbeta primers. Assay: immunoSEQ multiplex PCR; the TCRdb copy retains only in-frame clones and omits some. The sample has just over 200,000 clones, and its top ten clones hold 0.95% to 1.3%. Sequencing used PBMCs. These receptors all come from a girl aged 2 to 9 in good health and CMV-seropositive.

J is TRBJ2-5 and V is TRBV27; 8 nucleotides line up with TRBD1. The ends lost 5 bases at V and 1 base at J; junction bases unmatched: 12. Germline V gene data show CDR1 as MNHEY and CDR2 as SMNVEV (reference sequence). The CDR3 is 17 residues long. CDR3 in DNA: TGTGCCAGCAGTCCGCCAGTAGGACAGGGATTCCAAGAGACCCAGTACTTC. It codes for CASSPPVGQGFQETQYF.

The V call is TRBV5-1, the J call TRBJ2-7; 7 nucleotides match TRBD1. Germline CDR1 and CDR2: SGHRS and YFSETQ. The trim removed 4 bases at V and 2 bases at J, leaving 12 bases unmatched. This CDR3 comprises 16 residues. CDR3 sequence (DNA): TGCGCCAGCAGCCCCGGAGGTACAGGGGCAACCTACGAGCAGTACTTC. Protein: CASSPGGTGATYEQYF.

The rearrangement joins TRBV11-2 to TRBJ2-4; D possibly corresponds to TRBD2 (6 bases). The V end lost 5 bases, the J end lost 0 bases, and 23 bases lay between the germline ends. The CDR3 is 19 amino acids. CDR1 SGHAT and CDR2 FQNNGV come from the germline V gene. The CDR3 reads CASSQPGEAPLIAKNIQYF. CDR3 nucleotide sequence: TGTGCCAGCAGCCAGCCCGGGGAGGCCCCTCTAATAGCCAAAAACATTCAGTACTTC.

The genes are TRBV13 and TRBJ2-7, with TRBD2 matching 10 bases. Germline V CDR1 and CDR2: PRHDT, FYEKMQ (reference sequence). The CDR3 contains 15 residues. V shed 5 bases and J 6 bases; nucleotides not matched to a gene: 10. The CDR3 DNA follows: TGTGCCAGCAGCAGATCCGGGACTAGCGAGCTCGAGCAGTACTTC. Translating gives CASSRSGTSELEQYF. The full variable domain, its missing parts supplied by reference TRBV13 and TRBJ2-7, is AAGVIQSPRHLIKEKRETATLKCYPIPRHDTVYWYQQGPGQDPQFLISFYEKMQSDKGSIPDRFSAQQFSDYHSELNMSSLELGDSALYFCASSRSGTSELEQYFGPGTRLTVT.

The chain couples TRBV5-1 to TRBJ1-2, with D unresolved. The CDR3 has 13 residues. CDR1 and CDR2 (germline): SGHRS, YFSETQ. The ends were cut back, 3 bases at V and 6 bases at J, with 12 bases in the middle. As DNA, the CDR3 is TGCGCCAGCAGCTCTCTCCCGGTGGATGGCTACACCTTC. Protein sequence: CASSSLPVDGYTF.

The CDR3 nucleotides read TGTGCCAGCAGCGGGCCGGGGCTAGCGCAGACGAATGAGCAGTTCTTC. Its translation is CASSGPGLAQTNEQFF. V and J are TRBV9 and TRBJ2-1; D possibly corresponds to TRBD2 (6 bases). With 3 bases removed from V and 7 bases from J, the gap between germline ends came to 20 bases. CDR3 length: 16 residues. The germline V gene encodes CDR1 SGDLS and CDR2 YYNGEE.

The gene calls are TRBV4-1 and TRBJ2-7; 11 nucleotides agree with TRBD2. The CDR3 spans 14 residues. Germline V gene lookup returns CDR1 MGHRA and CDR2 YSYEKL. The ends lost 1 base at V and 6 bases at J; junction bases unmatched: 2. The CDR3 here is CASSQVGTSGEQYF. CDR3 coding DNA: TGCGCCAGCAGCCAAGTAGGGACTAGCGGCGAGCAGTACTTC.

The gene calls are TRBV27 and TRBJ2-5; 14 bases match TRBD2. The J segment lost 5 bases and the V segment lost 6 bases, leaving 2 bases of the junction unmatched. The germline CDR1 and CDR2 sequences are MNHEY and SMNVEV (reference sequence). The CDR3 is 14 amino acids. In DNA, the CDR3 is TGTGCCAGCAGGACTAGCGGGAGGGGTGAGACCCAGTACTTC. Residues: CASRTSGRGETQYF.

The CDR3 DNA is TGTGCCAGCAGTGACCCGGGACTAGTCGAGCAGTACTTC. Residues: CASSDPGLVEQYF. J is TRBJ2-7 and V is TRBV6-1; 8 positions agree with TRBD2. Germline-derived CDR1 and CDR2 are MNHNS and SASEGT. The V gene end was trimmed by 3 bases and the J gene end by 6 bases; junction bases not matched to a gene: 4. The CDR3 contains 13 residues.